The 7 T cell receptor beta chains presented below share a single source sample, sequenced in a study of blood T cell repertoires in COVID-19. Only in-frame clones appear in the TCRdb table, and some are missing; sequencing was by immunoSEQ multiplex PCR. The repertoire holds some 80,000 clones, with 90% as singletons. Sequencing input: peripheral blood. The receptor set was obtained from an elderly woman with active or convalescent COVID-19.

Here the CDR3 DNA reads TGTGCCAGCAGCTTGCGACAGAATCAGCCCCAGCATTTT. Protein: CASSLRQNQPQHF. The chain combines TRBV7-2 with TRBJ1-5, with TRBD1 as a possible D gene (5 bases). The V and J ends lost 3 bases and 4 bases respectively, with 7 bases between them. Germline V gives CDR1 SGHTA, CDR2 FQGNSA. CDR3 length equals 13 residues.

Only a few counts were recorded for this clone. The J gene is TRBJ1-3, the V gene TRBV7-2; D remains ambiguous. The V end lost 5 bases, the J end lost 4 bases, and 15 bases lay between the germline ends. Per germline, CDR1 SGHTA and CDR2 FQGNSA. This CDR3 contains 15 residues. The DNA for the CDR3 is TGTGCCAGCAGCCGCGCCACGGGAGCAGGAAACACCATATATTTT. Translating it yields CASSRATGAGNTIYF.

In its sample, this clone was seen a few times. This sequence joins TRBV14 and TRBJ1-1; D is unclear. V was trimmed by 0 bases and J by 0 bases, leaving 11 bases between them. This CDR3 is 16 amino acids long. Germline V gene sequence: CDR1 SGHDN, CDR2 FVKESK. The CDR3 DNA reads TGTGCCAGCAGCCAAGAGGGAGGGCGTATGAACACTGAAGCTTTCTTT. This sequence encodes CASSQEGGRMNTEAFF.

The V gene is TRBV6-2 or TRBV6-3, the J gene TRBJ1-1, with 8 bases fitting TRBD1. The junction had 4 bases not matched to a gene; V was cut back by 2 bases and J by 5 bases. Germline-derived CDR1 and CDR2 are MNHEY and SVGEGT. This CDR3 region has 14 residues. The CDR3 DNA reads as TGTGCCAGCAGTTACGTGGACAGGGTTACTGAAGCTTTCTTT. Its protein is CASSYVDRVTEAFF.

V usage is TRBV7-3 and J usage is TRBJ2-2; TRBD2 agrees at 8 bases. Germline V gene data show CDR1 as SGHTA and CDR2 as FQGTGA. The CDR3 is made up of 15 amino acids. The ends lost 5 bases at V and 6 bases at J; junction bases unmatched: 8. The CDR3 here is CASSGRGGKSGELFF. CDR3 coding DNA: TGTGCCAGCAGCGGTCGCGGGGGGAAGTCCGGGGAGCTGTTTTTT.

The CDR3 loop is CAWKRGHYTEAFF. The CDR3 DNA reads as TGTGCCTGGAAGCGGGGACACTACACTGAAGCTTTCTTT. The rearrangement uses TRBV30 and TRBJ1-1; possible D gene TRBD1, 6 bases. CDR1 is GTSNPN, CDR2 SVGIG, per germline (reference sequence). This CDR3 comprises 13 residues. The ends were cut back, 4 bases at V and 3 bases at J, with 12 bases in the middle.

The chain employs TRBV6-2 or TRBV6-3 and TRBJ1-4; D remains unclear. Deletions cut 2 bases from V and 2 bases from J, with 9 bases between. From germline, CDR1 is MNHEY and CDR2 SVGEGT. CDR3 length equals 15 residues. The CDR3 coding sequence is TGTGCCAGCAGTTACCGAGGGCAGACTAATGAAAAACTGTTTTTT. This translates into CASSYRGQTNEKLFF.